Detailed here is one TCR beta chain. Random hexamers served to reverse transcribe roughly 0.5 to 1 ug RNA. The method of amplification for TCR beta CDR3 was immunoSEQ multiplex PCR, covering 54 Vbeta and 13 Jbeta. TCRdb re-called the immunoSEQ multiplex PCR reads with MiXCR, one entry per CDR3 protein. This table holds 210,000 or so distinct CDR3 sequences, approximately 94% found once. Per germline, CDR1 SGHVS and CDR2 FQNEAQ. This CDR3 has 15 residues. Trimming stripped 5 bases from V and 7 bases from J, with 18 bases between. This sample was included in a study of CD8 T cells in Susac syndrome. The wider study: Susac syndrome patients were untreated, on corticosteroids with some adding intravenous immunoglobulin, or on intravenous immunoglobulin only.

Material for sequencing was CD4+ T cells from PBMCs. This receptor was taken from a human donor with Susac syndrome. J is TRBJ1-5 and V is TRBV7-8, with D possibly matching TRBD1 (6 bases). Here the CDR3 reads CASSLGGVGGQPQHF. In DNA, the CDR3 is TGTGCCAGCAGCCTAGGGGGGGTTGGAGGCCAGCCCCAGCATTTT.